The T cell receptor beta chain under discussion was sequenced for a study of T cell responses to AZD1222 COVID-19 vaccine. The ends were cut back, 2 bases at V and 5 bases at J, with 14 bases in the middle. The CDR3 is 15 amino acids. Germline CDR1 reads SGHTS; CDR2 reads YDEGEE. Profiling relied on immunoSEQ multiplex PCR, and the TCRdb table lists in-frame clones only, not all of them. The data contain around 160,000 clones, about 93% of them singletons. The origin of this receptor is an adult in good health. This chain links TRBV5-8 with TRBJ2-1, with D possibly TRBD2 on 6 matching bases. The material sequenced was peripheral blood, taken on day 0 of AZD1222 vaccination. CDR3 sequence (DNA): TGTGCCAGCAGCTTATATGTCTGGGGGGACAATGAGCAGTTCTTC. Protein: CASSLYVWGDNEQFF.